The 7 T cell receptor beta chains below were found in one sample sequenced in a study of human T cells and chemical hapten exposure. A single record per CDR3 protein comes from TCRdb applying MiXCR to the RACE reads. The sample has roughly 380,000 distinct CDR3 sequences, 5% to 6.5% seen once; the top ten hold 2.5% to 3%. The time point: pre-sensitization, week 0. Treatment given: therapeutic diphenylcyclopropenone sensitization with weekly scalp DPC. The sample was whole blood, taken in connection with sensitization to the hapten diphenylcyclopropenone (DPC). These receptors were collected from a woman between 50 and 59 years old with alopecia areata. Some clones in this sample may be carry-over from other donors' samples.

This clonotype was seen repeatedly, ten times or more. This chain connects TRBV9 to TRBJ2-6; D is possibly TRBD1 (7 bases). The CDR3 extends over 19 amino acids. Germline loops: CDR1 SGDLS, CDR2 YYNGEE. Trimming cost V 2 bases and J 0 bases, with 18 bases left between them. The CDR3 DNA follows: TGTGCCAGCAGCGTTGCCCGCGGGACAGCGTACTCTGGGGCCAACGTCCTGACTTTC. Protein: CASSVARGTAYSGANVLTF.

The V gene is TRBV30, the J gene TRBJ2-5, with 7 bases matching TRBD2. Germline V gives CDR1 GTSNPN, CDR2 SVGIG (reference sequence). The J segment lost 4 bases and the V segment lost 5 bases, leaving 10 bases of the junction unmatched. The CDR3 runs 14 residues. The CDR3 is CAWGNGRGVETQYF. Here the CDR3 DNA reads TGTGCCTGGGGGAATGGGAGGGGAGTAGAGACCCAGTACTTC.

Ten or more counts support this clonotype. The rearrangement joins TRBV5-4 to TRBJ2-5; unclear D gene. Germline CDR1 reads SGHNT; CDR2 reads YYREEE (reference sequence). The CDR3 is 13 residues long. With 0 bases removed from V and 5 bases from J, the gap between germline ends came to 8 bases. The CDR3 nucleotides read TGTGCCAGCAGCTTGGCAGAGCGTGAGACCCAGTACTTC. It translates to CASSLAERETQYF.

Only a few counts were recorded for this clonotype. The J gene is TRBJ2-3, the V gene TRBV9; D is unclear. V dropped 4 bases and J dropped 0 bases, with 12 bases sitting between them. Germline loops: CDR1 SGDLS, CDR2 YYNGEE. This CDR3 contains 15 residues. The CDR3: CASSTDGTSTDTQYF. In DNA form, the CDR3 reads TGTGCCAGCAGCACGGACGGCACTAGCACAGATACGCAGTATTTT.

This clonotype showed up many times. The CDR3 here is CASSLGQSDEQYF. The CDR3 bases are TGCGCCAGCAGCTTGGGGCAATCAGACGAGCAGTACTTC. The chain combines TRBV5-1 with TRBJ2-7; no clear D. Germline values: CDR1 SGHRS, CDR2 YFSETQ. The CDR3 covers 13 residues. Trimming cost V 0 bases and J 5 bases, with 9 bases left between them.

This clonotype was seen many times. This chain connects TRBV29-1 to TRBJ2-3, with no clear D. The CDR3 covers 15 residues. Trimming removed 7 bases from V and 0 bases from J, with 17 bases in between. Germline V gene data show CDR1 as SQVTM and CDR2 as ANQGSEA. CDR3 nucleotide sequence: TGCAGCGCCCTGAGTGAGATTCTTAGCACAGATACGCAGTATTTT. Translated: CSALSEILSTDTQYF.

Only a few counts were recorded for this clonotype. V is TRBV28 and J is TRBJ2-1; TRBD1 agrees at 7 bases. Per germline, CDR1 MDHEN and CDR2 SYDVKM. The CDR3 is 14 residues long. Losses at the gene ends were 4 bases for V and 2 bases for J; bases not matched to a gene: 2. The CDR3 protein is CASSSQGAYNEQFF. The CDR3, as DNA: TGTGCCAGCAGTTCCCAGGGGGCCTACAATGAGCAGTTCTTC.